This is a list of T cell receptor beta chains from one sample in a study of blood T cell repertoires in COVID-19. The table came from immunoSEQ multiplex PCR; TCRdb's copy has only in-frame clones and leaves some out. The sample gives about 260,000 clones, roughly 86% of which show up once; roughly 2% is in the top ten. Sequenced: PBMCs or T cells enriched from blood (not recorded which). The receptors come from a woman between 50 and 59 years old who had recovered from COVID-19. CDR3s include the opening cysteine and the closing phenylalanine or tryptophan. A D gene is named only where the DNA matches it firmly. Clone size is shown for a subset of rows, as once, few, many or a class of expanded clone.

size	D	V	J	DNA	CDR3
.	.	TRBV29-1	TRBJ2-7	TGCAGCGTTGAAGAAAACGCGGGAACTGGTGGCTACGAGCAGTACTTC	CSVEENAGTGGYEQYF
.	.	TRBV27	TRBJ1-1	TGTGCCAGCAGTTTCGGGGGGGCAGGTACTGAAGCTTTCTTT	CASSFGGAGTEAFF
.	TRBD1	TRBV25-1	TRBJ1-3	TGTGCCAGCAGTGACCCGCACAGGGGCCTCTCTGGAAACACCATATATTTT	CASSDPHRGLSGNTIYF
.	TRBD2	TRBV7-2	TRBJ2-7	TGTGCCACCGGGACTAGCGGAACCTACGAGCAGTACTTC	CATGTSGTYEQYF
.	TRBD2	TRBV7-9	TRBJ2-3	TGTGCCAGCAGCTTCATAGCGGGCGGGGAATATACGCAGTATTTT	CASSFIAGGEYTQYF
once	.	TRBV5-4	TRBJ2-3	TGTGCCAGCAGCTTCCTAAGCACAGATACGCAGTATTTT	CASSFLSTDTQYF
.	.	TRBV5-1	TRBJ1-2	TGCGCCAGCAGCTTCCAGGGTACCTATGGCTACACCTTC	CASSFQGTYGYTF
.	.	TRBV5-6	TRBJ1-4	TGTGCCAGCAGCTTGGTGGGGAACGGAGGTAATGAAAAACTGTTTTTT	CASSLVGNGGNEKLFF
.	TRBD2	TRBV28	TRBJ2-1	TGTGCCAGCAGTGGGACTAGCGGGAGTAGGAATGAGCAGTTCTTC	CASSGTSGSRNEQFF
.	TRBD2	TRBV9	TRBJ2-1	TGTGCCAGCAGCGTAAATACGGGAGGTGGCAATGAGCAGTTCTTC	CASSVNTGGGNEQFF
.	.	TRBV7-2	TRBJ1-3	TGTGCCAACCTAGCTGGAAACACCATATATTTT	CANLAGNTIYF
.	.	TRBV29-1	TRBJ1-2	TGCACCGACAGCGCTAACTATGGCTACACCTTC	CTDSANYGYTF
.	.	TRBV19	TRBJ1-6	TGTGCCAGTAGTGGCCCAATGGTACCCAATTCACCCCTCCACTTT	CASSGPMVPNSPLHF
.	.	TRBV9	TRBJ2-7	TGTGCCAGCAGCGTAGGAACTAATTCCTACGAGCAGTACTTC	CASSVGTNSYEQYF
.	TRBD1	TRBV29-1	TRBJ1-2	TGCAGCGTTGAAGGACAGGGAGGCGGCTACACCTTC	CSVEGQGGGYTF
.	.	TRBV21-1	TRBJ2-7	TGTACCAGCAGCTTATGGTCCGGGAGTTGGTACGAGCAGTACTTC	CTSSLWSGSWYEQYF
once	TRBD1	TRBV30	TRBJ1-6	TGTGCCTGGGACAGGGGGATATCACCCCTCCACTTT	CAWDRGISPLHF
.	TRBD1	TRBV5-5	TRBJ2-2	TGTGCCAGCAGCCCCCGACAGGGGGCTGACGGGGAGCTGTTTTTT	CASSPRQGADGELFF
.	.	TRBV11-2	TRBJ2-1	TGTGCCAGCACCTACGGGGGGCGGAATGAGCAGTTCTTC	CASTYGGRNEQFF
once	TRBD2	TRBV7-8	TRBJ2-1	TGTGCCAGCAGCTCCTGGGCGACTAGCGGAGCCGTCTACAATGAGCAGTTCTTC	CASSSWATSGAVYNEQFF
.	.	TRBV28	TRBJ1-6	TGTGCCAGCAGTTTGGGAGGGAGTAATTCACCCCTCCACTTT	CASSLGGSNSPLHF
.	TRBD1	TRBV5-5	TRBJ2-4	TGTGCCAGCAGCTTGGGCGAGGGACAGGGTAAAGTTTTAAACATTCAGTACTTC	CASSLGEGQGKVLNIQYF
few	TRBD1	TRBV25-1	TRBJ1-4	TGTGCCAGCAGAAAGGGGGCCAAGGAGAATGAAAAACTGTTTTTT	CASRKGAKENEKLFF
.	.	TRBV19	TRBJ1-2	TGTGCCAGTAGTTTTCAGGCTAACTATGGCTACACCTTC	CASSFQANYGYTF
.	.	TRBV14	TRBJ2-3	TGTGCCAGCAGCCAAAAGGGGGGGGCAGACACAGATACGCAGTATTTT	CASSQKGGADTDTQYF
.	TRBD1	TRBV28	TRBJ1-5	TGTGCCAGCAGTTCCCCGACAGGGCGCAATCAGCCCCAGCATTTT	CASSSPTGRNQPQHF